This T cell receptor beta chain was identified in a study of T cell responses to AZD1222 COVID-19 vaccine. On this clone itself: The junction departs from germline at one end; a sequencing error may be responsible.

This CDR3 region has 15 residues. The germline V gene has CDR1 MNHNS and CDR2 SASEGT. Profiled with immunoSEQ multiplex PCR; TCRdb holds only in-frame clones, not every one. The sample lists around 270,000 clones, approximately 94% seen once, with roughly 0.51% in the top ten. The sequence was obtained from an adult who received the AZD1222 COVID-19 vaccine. The sample was peripheral blood, taken 28 days after the second AZD1222 dose. The genes are TRBV6-1 and TRBJ1-4; tentatively, D is TRBD1 (6 bases). The CDR3 region is CASRETGTFRAKLFF. As DNA, the CDR3 is TGTGCCAGCCGTGAGACAGGCACATTCAGAGCCAAACTGTTTTTT.